The 23 T cell receptor beta chains below come from one sample, sequenced in a study of blood T cell repertoires in COVID-19. Here immunoSEQ multiplex PCR was the method, and the copy in TCRdb shows in-frame clones only, minus some. Here the sample spans 250,000 to 300,000 clones, about 90% being singletons. Sequencing used PBMCs or T cells enriched from blood (not recorded which). These receptors originate from a woman in her sixties or seventies who had recovered from COVID-19.

This sequence joins TRBV15 and TRBJ2-2; TRBD2 is a possible D gene (6 bases). With 2 bases removed from V and 6 bases from J, the gap between germline ends came to 19 bases. This CDR3 is built from 17 residues. From germline, CDR1 is LNHNV and CDR2 YYDKDF (reference sequence). CDR3 in DNA: TGTGCCACCAGCAGACCTCAGACTAGAAAGTGGGCCGGGGAGCTGTTTTTT. It translates to CATSRPQTRKWAGELFF. The full variable domain, completed using reference TRBV15 and TRBJ2-2, is DAMVIQNPRYQVTQFGKPVTLSCSQTLNHNVMYWYQQKSSQAPKLLFHYYDKDFNNEADTPDNFQSRRPNTSFCFLDIRSPGLGDTAMYLCATSRPQTRKWAGELFFGEGSRLTVL.

The chain combines TRBV28 with TRBJ1-4; D is unclear. The CDR3 spans 11 residues. Germline lookup yields CDR1 MDHEN and CDR2 SYDVKM. V was shortened by 3 bases and J by 6 bases, with 2 bases between the two germline ends. The CDR3 bases are TGTGCCAGCAGTTTCTATGAAAAACTGTTTTTT. This gives the protein CASSFYEKLFF.

This rearrangement joins TRBV2 to TRBJ1-5, with D possibly matching TRBD1 (6 bases). The CDR3 runs to 14 residues. The V end lost 7 bases, the J end lost 4 bases, and 14 bases lay between the germline ends. The germline V gene has CDR1 SNHLY and CDR2 FYNNEI. The CDR3 nucleotides read TGTGCCAGCACACTCCGGACAGAGAATCAGCCCCAGCATTTT. It encodes CASTLRTENQPQHF.

The rearrangement joins TRBV6-2 or TRBV6-3 to TRBJ2-1; D might be TRBD1 (6 bases). This CDR3 has 14 residues. CDR1 is MNHEY and CDR2 is SVGEGT in the germline V gene. V was shortened by 2 bases and J by 8 bases, with 13 bases between the two germline ends. This chain's CDR3 is CASSYGGLRYEQFF. The CDR3 region has the DNA TGTGCCAGCAGTTACGGGGGCCTTCGGTATGAGCAGTTCTTC.

V and J are TRBV7-9 and TRBJ2-3, with 7 bases identical to TRBD2. There are 15 residues in the CDR3. With 5 bases clipped from V and 6 bases from J, the junction kept 11 bases outside the gene matches. Germline CDR1 reads SEHNR; CDR2 reads FQNEAQ (reference sequence). CDR3 sequence (DNA): TGTGCCAGCAGCCGGGACTACCGAGACTCCGATACGCAGTATTTT. Translated, it gives CASSRDYRDSDTQYF.

The rearrangement uses TRBV4-1 and TRBJ1-5; 11 bases are shared with TRBD1. This CDR3 spans 15 amino acids. Germline CDR1 MGHRA, CDR2 YSYEKL. With V trimmed by 4 bases and J by 6 bases, 5 bases remained unmatched. The CDR3 nucleotides read TGCGCCAGCAGCCGGACAGGGGGCGAGGGTCAGCCCCAGCATTTT. Residues: CASSRTGGEGQPQHF.

The gene calls are TRBV3-1 (or the pseudogene TRBV3-2) and TRBJ1-6; D remains ambiguous. Deletions cut 2 bases from V and 5 bases from J, with 10 bases between. CDR3 length: 15 amino acids. The germline V gene has CDR1 LGHDT and CDR2 YNNKEL (reference sequence). CDR3 coding DNA: TGTGCCAGCAGCCAACCCGGGAGTGATAATTCACCCCTCCACTTT. It codes for CASSQPGSDNSPLHF.

The V call is TRBV19, the J call TRBJ2-6; D remains ambiguous. Germline V gives CDR1 LNHDA, CDR2 SQIVND (reference sequence). V was clipped by 1 base and J by 4 bases, with 8 bases between them. This CDR3 region has 15 residues. The CDR3: CASSIVEAGANVLTF. CDR3 nucleotide sequence: TGTGCCAGTAGTATAGTCGAGGCAGGGGCCAACGTCCTGACTTTC. Filled out from reference TRBV19 and TRBJ2-6, the complete variable domain reads DGGITQSPKYLFRKEGQNVTLSCEQNLNHDAMYWYRQDPGQGLRLIYYSQIVNDFQKGDIAEGYSVSREKKESFPLTVTSAQKNPTAFYLCASSIVEAGANVLTFGAGSRLTVL.

The rearrangement uses TRBV21-1 and TRBJ1-6. TRBV21-1 is deemed a pseudogene. The CDR3 spans 12 residues. CDR3 sequence reads: CASIWVDSSLHF. CDR3 DNA sequence: TGTGCCAGCATCTGGGTTGACTCATCCCTCCACTTT.

The CDR3, as DNA: TGCGCCAGCAGGGTGGGAGCGGCGACCGGGGAGCTGTTTTTT. Translation gives CASRVGAATGELFF. The chain links TRBV5-1 to TRBJ2-2; perhaps TRBD2 as D (5 bases). The CDR3 has 14 amino acids. Germline V gene sequence: CDR1 SGHRS, CDR2 YFSETQ. Trimming took 5 bases from V and 5 from J, leaving 13 bases between them.

The chain has TRBV30 and TRBJ1-4; 8 nucleotides line up with TRBD1. V was clipped by 2 bases and J by 8 bases; unmatched bases: 4. Germline-derived CDR1 and CDR2 are GTSNPN and SVGIG (reference sequence). The CDR3 consists of 13 residues. CDR3 protein: CAWSRGQGEKLFF. CDR3 in DNA: TGTGCCTGGAGTCGAGGACAGGGAGAAAAACTGTTTTTT. The full variable domain, with the rest looked up from reference TRBV30 and TRBJ1-4, is SQTIHQWPATLVQPVGSPLSLECTVEGTSNPNLYWYRQAAGRGLQLLFYSVGIGQISSEVPQNLSASRPQDRQFILSSKKLLLSDSGFYLCAWSRGQGEKLFFGSGTQLSVL.

This clone was seen more than once but under ten times. V usage is TRBV5-1 and J usage is TRBJ1-4; 9 nucleotides align to TRBD1. CDR1 is SGHRS, CDR2 YFSETQ, per germline. The CDR3 loop spans 15 amino acids. After removal of 1 base from V and 8 bases from J, the junction contained 6 bases not matched to a gene. The CDR3 is CASSLRGTGSEKLFF. The CDR3 nucleotides are TGCGCCAGCAGCTTGCGCGGGACAGGGTCCGAAAAACTGTTTTTT.

V gene TRBV14 combines with J gene TRBJ1-4, with TRBD1 matching over 8 bases. The CDR3 length is 15 residues. V dropped 5 bases and J dropped 8; count of bases not matched to a gene: 10. Looked up from germline, CDR1 is SGHDN and CDR2 is FVKESK. CDR3 DNA: TGTGCCAGCAGCTCCTACAGTGGGACAGGCGAAAAACTGTTTTTT. Amino acids: CASSSYSGTGEKLFF.

The rearrangement uses TRBV5-4 and TRBJ1-2; TRBD1 matches at 9 bases. V lost 3 bases to trimming and J lost 5 bases; unmatched junction nucleotides: 14. The length of the CDR3 is 17 residues. From germline, CDR1 is SGHNT and CDR2 YYREEE (reference sequence). The CDR3 DNA reads as TGTGCCAGCAGCTGGGATGCGGGGGGACAGGGTCAGTATGGCTACACCTTC. Translating it yields CASSWDAGGQGQYGYTF.

The chain couples TRBV9 to TRBJ1-2; D is possibly TRBD1 (5 bases). The CDR3 consists of 14 residues. The V gene lost 6 bases and the J gene lost 0 bases, with 12 bases spanning the gap. CDR1 and CDR2 (germline): SGDLS, YYNGEE. The CDR3 nucleotides are TGTGCCAGCACGACAGCCGGAGCTAACTATGGCTACACCTTC. Translation: CASTTAGANYGYTF.

CDR3: CASNPTPYSNQPQHF. The DNA of the CDR3 is TGTGCCAGCAACCCGACACCTTATAGCAATCAGCCCCAGCATTTT. V usage is TRBV7-2 and J usage is TRBJ1-5; D uncertain. This CDR3 contains 15 residues. Between the trimmed V and J ends, which lost 7 bases and 0 bases, there was a span of 13 bases. Germline CDR1 is SGHTA and CDR2 is FQGNSA.

J is TRBJ2-7 and V is TRBV7-9, with 9 bases that match TRBD1. The CDR3 runs 15 residues. Germline CDR1 is SEHNR and CDR2 is FQNEAQ (reference sequence). The V and J ends lost 1 base and 5 bases, in that order; junction bases with no gene match: 6. The chain's CDR3 is CASSLVTGGVDEQYF. The CDR3 nucleotides read TGTGCCAGCAGCTTAGTAACAGGGGGCGTAGACGAGCAGTACTTC. Looking up the rest from reference TRBV7-9 and TRBJ2-7 gives the full variable domain: DTGVSQNPRHKITKRGQNVTFRCDPISEHNRLYWYRQTLGQGPEFLTYFQNEAQLEKSRLLSDRFSAERPKGSFSTLEIQRTEQGDSAMYLCASSLVTGGVDEQYFGPGTRLTVT.

This chain uses TRBV5-6 with TRBJ2-2, with 9 bases that match TRBD2. Trimming at V came to 2 bases and at J to 3 bases, leaving 5 bases not matched to a gene. Germline CDR1 and CDR2: SGHDT and YYEEEE. The CDR3 covers 16 residues. The CDR3 protein is CASSFDSGGDTGELFF. The CDR3 DNA sequence: TGTGCCAGCAGCTTCGATAGCGGGGGAGACACCGGGGAGCTGTTTTTT.

The chain has TRBV19 and TRBJ1-5; unclear D gene. From germline, CDR1 is LNHDA and CDR2 SQIVND (reference sequence). V shed 3 bases and J shed 2 bases, with 8 bases lying between them. The CDR3 covers 14 residues. This CDR3 is CASSIRRGNQPQHF. The CDR3 bases are TGTGCCAGTAGTATTCGAAGAGGCAATCAGCCCCAGCATTTT.

V usage is TRBV28 and J usage is TRBJ1-4; possible D gene TRBD1, 5 bases. The CDR3 runs 14 residues. Germline loops: CDR1 MDHEN, CDR2 SYDVKM. Trimming removed 4 bases at V and 8 bases at J, with 14 bases between. CDR3 sequence reads: CASSSPGEGEKLFF. CDR3 nucleotides: TGTGCCAGCAGTTCCCCGGGGGAGGGGGAAAAACTGTTTTTT.

The rearrangement links TRBV19 to TRBJ2-7; TRBD1 is a possible D gene (5 bases). V gave up 5 bases and J gave up 6 bases, with 14 bases separating them. Looked up from germline, CDR1 is LNHDA and CDR2 is SQIVND (reference sequence). This CDR3 is built from 13 residues. In DNA, the CDR3 is TGTGCCAGTAGTTTCGTAGGGGATCCCGAGCAGTACTTC. Amino acid sequence: CASSFVGDPEQYF.

The gene calls are TRBV12-3 or TRBV12-4 and TRBJ2-3; no firm D call. Trimming took 4 bases from V and 4 from J, leaving 9 bases between them. The length of the CDR3 is 13 residues. CDR3 nucleotides: TGTGCCAGCAGTTCCCTAGTCCCAGATACGCAGTATTTT. As protein: CASSSLVPDTQYF.

J is TRBJ2-2 and V is TRBV9; 7 bases line up with TRBD1. The CDR3 runs 16 residues. CDR1 is SGDLS, CDR2 YYNGEE, per germline. Trimming took 3 bases from V and 2 from J; bases not matched to a gene: 7. The CDR3 loop reads CASSARGTANTGELFF. The CDR3 bases are TGTGCCAGCAGCGCAAGAGGGACAGCTAACACCGGGGAGCTGTTTTTT.